The clone carrying this T cell receptor beta chain was recorded a few times. The antigen is unknown. The CDR3 extends over 14 amino acids. Per the germline V gene, CDR1 is SGHRS and CDR2 is YFSETQ. The trim removed 6 bases at V and 5 bases at J, leaving 6 bases unmatched. These data come from a study of response to subunit inactivated influenza vaccine. TCRdb reanalysed the RT-PCR reads using MiXCR and keeps one entry per CDR3 protein. The sample yields roughly 760,000 distinct CDR3 sequences, around 20% seen once. Overall study findings and caveats: Authors suggested each seasonal influenza vaccination recruits few new T cells.

J is TRBJ2-5 and V is TRBV5-1; 11 positions agree with TRBD2. The source is a man aged 50-59 years who received an inactivated influenza vaccine. Sample: PBMCs from blood, taken 5 days after vaccination. CDR3 sequence: CASKLAGGLETQYF. For the CDR3, the DNA is TGCGCCAGCAAGTTAGCGGGGGGGTTGGAGACCCAGTACTTC.